Sequencing of this T cell receptor (beta chain) was carried out in a study of blood T cell repertoires in COVID-19. Turning to the study itself: Acute and convalescent COVID-19 specimens originated in the United States, Italy and Spain. Sources were T cells, B-cell-depleted T cells, or PBMCs; the material itself was cDNA or gDNA.

Per the authors' pipeline: Reference gene primer amplification in the assay estimated nucleated cell counts. Clones were sequenced by immunoSEQ multiplex PCR, and TCRdb holds only the in-frame ones, with some missing. V and J calls and clone size come straight from that table; D and trimming were deduced from the DNA. Here the sample spans 120,000 to 150,000 clones, 80% being singletons. The sequenced sample was peripheral blood. This receptor was taken from a woman in her forties or fifties with acute or convalescent COVID-19.

This chain's CDR3 is CASSLFVGQGRNFNEQFF. The CDR3 DNA sequence: TGCGCCAGCAGCTTATTTGTGGGACAGGGTAGGAATTTCAATGAGCAGTTCTTC. This chain connects TRBV5-1 to TRBJ2-1, with 9 bases lining up with TRBD1. The germline CDR1 and CDR2 sequences are SGHRS and YFSETQ. The CDR3 is made up of 18 amino acids. V lost 2 bases to trimming and J lost 6 bases; unmatched junction nucleotides: 15. The whole variable domain, remainder taken from reference TRBV5-1 and TRBJ2-1, is KAGVTQTPRYLIKTRGQQVTLSCSPISGHRSVSWYQQTPGQGLQFLFEYFSETQRNKGNFPGRFSGRQFSNSRSEMNVSTLELGDSALYLCASSLFVGQGRNFNEQFFGPGTRLTVL.